The sequence of this T cell receptor (beta chain) was determined in a study of identical twins. Study findings and constraints: Those out-of-frame alpha sequences shared by twins showed an excess of low generation probability. Invariant populations such as MAIT and iNKT cells could partly muddle zero-insertion analyses.

The table lists this clonotype with a few counts. What it recognizes is unknown. TCRdb re-called the 5' RACE reads with MiXCR, one entry per CDR3 protein. The sample yields 400,000 to 550,000 distinct CDR3 sequences, roughly an eighth seen once. The sample also formed part of further work on yellow fever vaccine responses in identical twins.

Sequencing was done on a sample of CD4+ T cells sorted from blood. This sequence was found in a woman between 18 and 29 years old in good health.

The CDR3 coding sequence is TGTGCCATCAGTGAGTCCGAGGCCCATCACGGCTACACCTTC. Protein: CAISESEAHHGYTF. The rearrangement links TRBV10-3 to TRBJ1-2, with D unresolved. Germline V gives CDR1 ENHRY, CDR2 SYGVKD. Deletions cut 0 bases from V and 8 bases from J, with 13 bases between. The CDR3 loop spans 14 amino acids.